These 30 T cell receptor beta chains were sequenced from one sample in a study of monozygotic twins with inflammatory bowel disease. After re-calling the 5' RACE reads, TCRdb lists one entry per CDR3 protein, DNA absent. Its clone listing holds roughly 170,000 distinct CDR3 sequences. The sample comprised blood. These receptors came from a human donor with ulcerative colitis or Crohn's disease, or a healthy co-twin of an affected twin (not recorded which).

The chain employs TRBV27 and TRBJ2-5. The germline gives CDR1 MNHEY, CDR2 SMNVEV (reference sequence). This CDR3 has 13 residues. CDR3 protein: CASSRSARETQYF.

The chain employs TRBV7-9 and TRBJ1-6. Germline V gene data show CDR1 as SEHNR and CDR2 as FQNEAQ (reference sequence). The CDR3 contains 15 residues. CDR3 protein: CASSLDDFYNSPLHF.

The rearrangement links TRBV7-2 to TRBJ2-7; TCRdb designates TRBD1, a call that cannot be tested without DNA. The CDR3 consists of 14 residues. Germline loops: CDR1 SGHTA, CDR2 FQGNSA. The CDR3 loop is CASSWYRGTYEQYF.

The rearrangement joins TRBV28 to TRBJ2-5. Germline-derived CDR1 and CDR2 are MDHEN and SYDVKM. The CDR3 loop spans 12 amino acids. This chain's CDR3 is CASSLFWETQYF.

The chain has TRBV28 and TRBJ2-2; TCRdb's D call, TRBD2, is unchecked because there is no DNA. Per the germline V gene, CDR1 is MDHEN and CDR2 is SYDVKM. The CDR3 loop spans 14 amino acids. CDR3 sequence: CASRSSGPTGELFF.

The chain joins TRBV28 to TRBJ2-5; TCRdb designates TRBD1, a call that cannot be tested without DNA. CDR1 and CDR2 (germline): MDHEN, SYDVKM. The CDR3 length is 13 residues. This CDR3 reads CASSSPDRGTQYF. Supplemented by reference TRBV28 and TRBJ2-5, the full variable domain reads DVKVTQSSRYLVKRTGEKVFLECVQDMDHENMFWYRQDPGLGLRLIYFSYDVKMKEKGDIPEGYSVSREKKERFSLILESASTNQTSMYLCASSSPDRGTQYFGPGTRLLVL.

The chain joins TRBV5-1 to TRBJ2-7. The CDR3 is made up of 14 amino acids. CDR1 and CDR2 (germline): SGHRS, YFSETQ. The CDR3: CASSSDGNSYEQYF.

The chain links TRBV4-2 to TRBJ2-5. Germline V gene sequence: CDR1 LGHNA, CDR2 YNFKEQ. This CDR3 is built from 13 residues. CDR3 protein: CASSQEEGKTQYF.

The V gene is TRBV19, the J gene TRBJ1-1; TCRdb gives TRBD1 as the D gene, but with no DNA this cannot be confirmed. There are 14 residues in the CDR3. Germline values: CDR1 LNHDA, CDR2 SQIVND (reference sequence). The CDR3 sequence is CASSIRGRGTEAFF.

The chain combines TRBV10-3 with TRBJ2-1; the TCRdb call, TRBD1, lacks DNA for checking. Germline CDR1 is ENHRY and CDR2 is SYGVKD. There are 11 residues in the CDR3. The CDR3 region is CATADRHEQFF.

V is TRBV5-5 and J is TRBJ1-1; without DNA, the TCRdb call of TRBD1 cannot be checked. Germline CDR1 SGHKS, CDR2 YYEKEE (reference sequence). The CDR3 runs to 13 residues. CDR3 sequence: CASRRQGNTEAFF.

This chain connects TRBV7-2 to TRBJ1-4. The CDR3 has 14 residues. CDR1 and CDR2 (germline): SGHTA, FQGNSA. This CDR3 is CASSLEVVGRKLFF.

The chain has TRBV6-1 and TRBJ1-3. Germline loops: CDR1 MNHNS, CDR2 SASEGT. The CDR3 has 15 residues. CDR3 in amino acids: CASSPDGFSGNTIYF.

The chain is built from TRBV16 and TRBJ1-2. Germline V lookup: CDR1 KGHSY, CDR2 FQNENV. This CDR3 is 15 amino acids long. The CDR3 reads CASTQILGANYGYTF.

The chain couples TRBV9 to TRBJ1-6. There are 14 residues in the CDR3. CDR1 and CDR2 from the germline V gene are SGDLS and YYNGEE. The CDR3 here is CASSVGVFDSPLHF.

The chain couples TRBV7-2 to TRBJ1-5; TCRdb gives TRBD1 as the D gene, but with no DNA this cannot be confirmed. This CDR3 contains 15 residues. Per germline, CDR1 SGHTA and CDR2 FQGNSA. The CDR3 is CASSLQQGHNQPQHF.

CDR3: CASSGQIYEQYF. The gene calls are TRBV2 and TRBJ2-7; the TRBD1 assignment by TCRdb is unverifiable without DNA. Germline-derived CDR1 and CDR2 are SNHLY and FYNNEI. The CDR3 is made up of 12 amino acids.

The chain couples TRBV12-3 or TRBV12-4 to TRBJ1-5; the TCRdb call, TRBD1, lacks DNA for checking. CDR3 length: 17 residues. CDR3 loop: CASSSGTGPYSNQPQHF.

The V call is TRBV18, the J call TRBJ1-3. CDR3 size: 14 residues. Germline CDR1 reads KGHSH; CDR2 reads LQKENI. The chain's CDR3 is CASSPNNSGNTIYF.

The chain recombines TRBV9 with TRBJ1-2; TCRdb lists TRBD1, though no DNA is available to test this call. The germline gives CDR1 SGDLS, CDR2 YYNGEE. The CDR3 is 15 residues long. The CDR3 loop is CASSVQLTGEYGYTF.

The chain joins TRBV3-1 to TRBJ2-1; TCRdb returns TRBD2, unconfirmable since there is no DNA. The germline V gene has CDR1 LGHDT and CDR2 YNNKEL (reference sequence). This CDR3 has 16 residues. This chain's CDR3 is CASSQERRNPRKEQFF.

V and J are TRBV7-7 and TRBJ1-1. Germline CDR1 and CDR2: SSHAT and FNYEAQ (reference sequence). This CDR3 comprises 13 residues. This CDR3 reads CASSLNRNTEAFF.

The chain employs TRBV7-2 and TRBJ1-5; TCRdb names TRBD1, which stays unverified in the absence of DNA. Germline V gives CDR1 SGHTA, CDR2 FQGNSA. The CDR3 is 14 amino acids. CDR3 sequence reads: CASSPRTGEQPQHF.

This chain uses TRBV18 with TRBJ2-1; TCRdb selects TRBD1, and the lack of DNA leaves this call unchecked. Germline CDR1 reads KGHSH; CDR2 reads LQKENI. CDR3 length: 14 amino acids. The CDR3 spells CASSRTGWANEQFF.

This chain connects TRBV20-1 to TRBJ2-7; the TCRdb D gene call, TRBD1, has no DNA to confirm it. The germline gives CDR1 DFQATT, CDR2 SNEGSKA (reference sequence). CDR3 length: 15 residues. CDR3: CSAPSGTGRTYEQYF.

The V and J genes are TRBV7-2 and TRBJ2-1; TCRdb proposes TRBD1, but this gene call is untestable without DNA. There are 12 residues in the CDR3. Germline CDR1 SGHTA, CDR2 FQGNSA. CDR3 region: CASSRTGNEQFF.

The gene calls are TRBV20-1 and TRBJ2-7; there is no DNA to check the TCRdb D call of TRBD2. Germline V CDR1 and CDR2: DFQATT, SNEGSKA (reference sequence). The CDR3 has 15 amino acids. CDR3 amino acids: CSASEPAGLSDEQYF.

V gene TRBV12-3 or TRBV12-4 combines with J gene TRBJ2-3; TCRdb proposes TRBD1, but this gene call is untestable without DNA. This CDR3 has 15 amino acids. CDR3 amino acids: CASSFAGGLTDTQYF.

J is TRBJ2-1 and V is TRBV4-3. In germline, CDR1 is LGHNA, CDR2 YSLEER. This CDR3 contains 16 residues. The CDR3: CASTPTFASSYNEQFF.

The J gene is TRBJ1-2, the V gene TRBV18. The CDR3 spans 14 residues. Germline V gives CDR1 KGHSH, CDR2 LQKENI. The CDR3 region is CASSPTGVNYGYTF.